This T cell receptor beta chain was sequenced for a study of shared clonotypes between healthy human individuals. Study-level results: Naive subsets tended to show greater estimated richness than memory subsets.

The test was conducted at deep level. The protocol was immunoSEQ multiplex PCR, while the TCRdb copy is restricted to in-frame clones and leaves out a portion. The sample lists approximately 2,200,000 clones; just over 90% were seen once. Germline values: CDR1 LNHDA, CDR2 SQIVND (reference sequence). This CDR3 is built from 17 residues. Trimming took off 3 bases at V and 0 bases at J, with 15 bases between the two ends. CD45RO-negative CD8 cells positively selected for CCR7 made up the naive population, which excluded terminally differentiated effector memory CD45RA+ cells. Points on this clone: The antigen remains undetermined.

This clonotype originated in a man aged 18 to 29 in good health. Some clones in this sample may be carry-over from other donors' samples. V usage is TRBV19 and J usage is TRBJ1-5; D uncertain. The source material was naive CD8+ T cells from PBMCs. The CDR3 coding sequence is TGTGCCAGTAGTATTTGGTTCCTCGGAGGTAGCAATCAGCCCCAGCATTTT. As protein: CASSIWFLGGSNQPQHF.